The following is a T cell receptor beta chain sequence with its context. It lacks a known antigen. Base qualities were left out, and no much larger clone turns up one base away. This entry is derived from a study of blood T cell repertoires in COVID-19 (dated by TCRdb to the early 2020s). Context from the whole study: Samples from collaborators originated in the United States, Italy and Spain and spanned both the acute and convalescent phases of COVID-19. The repertoires were released in a freely available public database intended as a resource for research on the immune response to SARS-CoV-2. Deeply sampled blood TCRbeta repertoires from subjects exposed to, actively infected with, or recovered from COVID-19 were included in the dataset. HLA class I and class II types, where available, came from metadata supplied by the sample provider rather than from assay-based typing. Samples were obtained from the ongoing ImmuneRACE study (first 160 participants) and from some 1,200 subjects provided by 6 global collaborators. A de-identified subject ID, COVID-19 status, age in years and sex were almost always included in the sample metadata. The material from the prospective study consisted of cDNA or gDNA derived from T cells, B-cell-depleted T cells, or PBMCs.

The immunoSEQ Assay, a bias-controlled multiplex PCR, was used to amplify TCRbeta CDR3 regions from genomic DNA. In the authors' own workflow: The number of nucleated cells in each sample was estimated from the amplification of reference gene primers within the assay. To quantify the absolute abundance of each unique TCRbeta CDR3 rearrangement, sequence reads were collapsed and filtered. For each sample, productive Simpson clonality was calculated as the square root of Simpson's diversity index across productive rearrangements. TCRdb carries this immuneACCESS record with in-frame sequences only. Its versions omit some clonotypes, under half of them owing to an unresolved V gene in the studies checked, with the rest unexplained. From that table come the V and J calls and clone size; the DNA was used to work out D and trimming. Present in this sample are under 80,000 clones, more than 75% of which were seen just once. The ten largest make up roughly 1% of the sample.

V and J are truncated by 7 bases and 3 bases respectively, leaving an intervening sequence of 13 bases. From a lookup of the germline V gene, CDR1 and CDR2 are MNHEY and SVGAGI. From cysteine to phenylalanine, the CDR3 is 14 amino acids long. Only the CDR3 region is kept as DNA, spanning 42 bases read in frame from base 1. The collaborating institutions used their own protocols to collect whole blood in K2EDTA tubes. For TCRbeta analysis, collaborator samples were shipped as frozen whole blood, as isolated PBMCs, or as DNA extracted from either sample type. Overall study outcomes, separate from this receptor: How much clinical and demographic metadata was included differed by source and by participant, and the metadata was provided uncurated.

The receptor was isolated from a man aged 70-80 years with acute or convalescent COVID-19. The sample comprised peripheral blood. This chain joins TRBV6-5 to TRBJ1-5; the D gene is perhaps TRBD1, from 6 matching bases. The bases are TGTGCCAGCACCCAGGGGCCCCCCAATCAGCCCCAGCATTTT. Its translation is CASTQGPPNQPQHF.